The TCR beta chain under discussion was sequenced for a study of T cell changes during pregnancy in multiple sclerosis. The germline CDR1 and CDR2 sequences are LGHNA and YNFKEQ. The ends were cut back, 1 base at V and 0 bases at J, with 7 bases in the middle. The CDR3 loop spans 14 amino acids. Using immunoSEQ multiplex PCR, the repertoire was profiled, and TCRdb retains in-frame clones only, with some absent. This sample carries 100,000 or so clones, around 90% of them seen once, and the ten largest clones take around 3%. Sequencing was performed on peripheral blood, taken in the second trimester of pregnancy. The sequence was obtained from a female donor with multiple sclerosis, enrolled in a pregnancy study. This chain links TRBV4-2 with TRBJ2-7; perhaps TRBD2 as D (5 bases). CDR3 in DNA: TGTGCCAGCAGCCAAGCTAGCTCCTCCTACGAGCAGTACTTC. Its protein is CASSQASSSYEQYF.